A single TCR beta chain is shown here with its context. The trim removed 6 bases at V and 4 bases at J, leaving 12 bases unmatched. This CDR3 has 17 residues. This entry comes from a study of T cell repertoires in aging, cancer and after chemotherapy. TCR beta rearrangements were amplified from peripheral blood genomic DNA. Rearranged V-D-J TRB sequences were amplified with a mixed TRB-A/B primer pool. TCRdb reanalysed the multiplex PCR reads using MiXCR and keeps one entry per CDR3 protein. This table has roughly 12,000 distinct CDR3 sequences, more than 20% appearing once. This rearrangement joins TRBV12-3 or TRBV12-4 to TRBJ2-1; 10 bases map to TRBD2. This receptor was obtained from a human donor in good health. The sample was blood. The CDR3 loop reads CASRKSSGGLFYNEQFF. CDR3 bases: TGTGCCAGCAGAAAATCTAGCGGGGGCCTATTTTACAATGAGCAGTTCTTC.